This section outlines one T cell receptor beta chain sequence together with its context. The sample contains more than one DNA sequence encoding this CDR3. The sample originates from a study of blood T cell repertoires in COVID-19. The wider study: Whether acute or convalescent, the COVID-19 samples came from the United States, Italy and Spain. Sample material is recorded as cDNA or gDNA derived from T cells, B-cell-depleted T cells, or PBMCs.

Original processing methods: How many nucleated cells were present was estimated from reference gene primer amplification. Profiled with immunoSEQ multiplex PCR; TCRdb holds only in-frame clones, not every one. The V and J calls and the clone size are those of that table, but D and trimming were determined from the DNA. The table shows fewer than 95,000 clones, with around nine tenths occurring only once. Germline-derived CDR1 and CDR2 are SGHRS and YFSETQ. The CDR3 contains 14 residues. The V end lost 0 bases, the J end lost 1 base, and 6 bases lay between the germline ends. The source of this sequence is a woman of 80 years or more with acute or convalescent COVID-19. The sample taken for sequencing was peripheral blood. The chain has TRBV5-1 and TRBJ2-3; D not resolved. Written as DNA, the CDR3 is TGCGCCAGCAGCTTGGACAGAGGCACAGATACGCAGTATTTT. Translation: CASSLDRGTDTQYF.